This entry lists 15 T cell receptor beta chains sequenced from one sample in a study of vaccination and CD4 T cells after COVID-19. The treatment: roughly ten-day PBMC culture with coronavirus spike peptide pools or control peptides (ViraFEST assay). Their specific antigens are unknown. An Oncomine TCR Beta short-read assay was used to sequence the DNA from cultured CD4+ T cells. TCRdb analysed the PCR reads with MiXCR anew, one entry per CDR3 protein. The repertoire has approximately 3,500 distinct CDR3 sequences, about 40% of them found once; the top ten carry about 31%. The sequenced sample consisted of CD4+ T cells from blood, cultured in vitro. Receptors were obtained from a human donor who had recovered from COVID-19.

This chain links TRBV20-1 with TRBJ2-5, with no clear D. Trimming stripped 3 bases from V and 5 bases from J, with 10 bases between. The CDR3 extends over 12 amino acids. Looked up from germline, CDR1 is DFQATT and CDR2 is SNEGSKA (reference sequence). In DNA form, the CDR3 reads TGCAGTGCTAGGACGGATCGGGAGACCCAGTACTTC. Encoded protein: CSARTDRETQYF.

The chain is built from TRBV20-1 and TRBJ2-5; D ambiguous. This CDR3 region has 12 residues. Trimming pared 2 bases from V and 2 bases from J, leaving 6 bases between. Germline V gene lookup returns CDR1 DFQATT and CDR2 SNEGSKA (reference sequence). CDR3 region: CSARRAQETQYF. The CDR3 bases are TGCAGTGCTAGAAGGGCACAAGAGACCCAGTACTTC.

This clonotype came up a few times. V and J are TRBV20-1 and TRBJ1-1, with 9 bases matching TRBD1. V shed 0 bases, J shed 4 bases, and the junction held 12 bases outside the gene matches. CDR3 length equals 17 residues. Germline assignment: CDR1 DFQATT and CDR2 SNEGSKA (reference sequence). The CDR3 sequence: CSAREGRTGVLGTEAFF. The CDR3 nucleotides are TGCAGTGCTAGAGAAGGCCGGACAGGGGTCCTGGGCACTGAAGCTTTCTTT.

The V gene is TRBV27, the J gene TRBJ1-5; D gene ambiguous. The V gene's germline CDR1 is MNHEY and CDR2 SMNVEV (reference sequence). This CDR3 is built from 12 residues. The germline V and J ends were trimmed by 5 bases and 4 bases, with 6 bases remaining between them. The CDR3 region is CASSHINQPQHF. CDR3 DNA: TGTGCCAGCAGTCATATAAATCAGCCCCAGCATTTT.

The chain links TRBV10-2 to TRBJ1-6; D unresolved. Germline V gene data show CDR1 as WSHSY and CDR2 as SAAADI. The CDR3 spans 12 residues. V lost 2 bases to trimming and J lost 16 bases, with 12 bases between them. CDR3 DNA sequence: TGCGCCAGCAGTGAGGTAGGACTCCAGCTCCACTTT. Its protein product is CASSEVGLQLHF.

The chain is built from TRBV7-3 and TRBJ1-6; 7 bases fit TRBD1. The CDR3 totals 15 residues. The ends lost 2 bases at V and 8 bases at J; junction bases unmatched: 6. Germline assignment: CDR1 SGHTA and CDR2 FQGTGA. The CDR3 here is CASSLGQVGDSPLHF. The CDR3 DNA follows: TGTGCCAGCAGCTTAGGACAGGTAGGGGATTCACCCCTCCACTTT.

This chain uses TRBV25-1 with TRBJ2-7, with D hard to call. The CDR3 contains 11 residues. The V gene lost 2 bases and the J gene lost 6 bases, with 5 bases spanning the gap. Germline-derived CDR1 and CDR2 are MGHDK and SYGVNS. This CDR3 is CASSEVVEQYF. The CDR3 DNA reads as TGTGCCAGCAGTGAAGTGGTCGAGCAGTACTTC.

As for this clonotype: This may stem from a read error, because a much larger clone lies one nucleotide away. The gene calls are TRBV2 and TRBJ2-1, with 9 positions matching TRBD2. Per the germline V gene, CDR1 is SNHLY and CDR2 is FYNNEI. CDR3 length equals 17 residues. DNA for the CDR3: TGTCCCAGCAGCCCCCTTAGCGGGGGCGACCTTTACAATGAGCAGTTCTTC. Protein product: CPSSPLSGGDLYNEQFF.

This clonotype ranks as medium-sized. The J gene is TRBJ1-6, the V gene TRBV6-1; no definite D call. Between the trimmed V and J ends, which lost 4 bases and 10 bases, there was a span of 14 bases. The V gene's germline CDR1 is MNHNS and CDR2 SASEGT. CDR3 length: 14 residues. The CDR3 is CASSARLAESPLHF. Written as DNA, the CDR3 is TGTGCCAGCAGTGCCCGATTAGCGGAATCACCCCTCCACTTT.

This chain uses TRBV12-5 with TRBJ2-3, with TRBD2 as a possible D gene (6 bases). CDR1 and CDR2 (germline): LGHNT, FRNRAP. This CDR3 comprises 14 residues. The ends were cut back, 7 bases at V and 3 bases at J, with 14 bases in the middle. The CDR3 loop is CASVPGTGTDTQYF. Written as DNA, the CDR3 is TGTGCTAGTGTGCCAGGGACTGGGACAGATACGCAGTATTTT.

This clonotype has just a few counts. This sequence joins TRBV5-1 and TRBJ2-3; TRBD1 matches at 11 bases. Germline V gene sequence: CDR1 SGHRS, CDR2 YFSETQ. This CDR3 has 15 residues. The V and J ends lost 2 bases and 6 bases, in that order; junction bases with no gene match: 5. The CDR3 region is CASSLGDRGSDTQYF. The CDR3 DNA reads TGCGCCAGCAGCTTAGGGGACAGGGGGTCCGATACGCAGTATTTT. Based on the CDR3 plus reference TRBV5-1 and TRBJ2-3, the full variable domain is KAGVTQTPRYLIKTRGQQVTLSCSPISGHRSVSWYQQTPGQGLQFLFEYFSETQRNKGNFPGRFSGRQFSNSRSEMNVSTLELGDSALYLCASSLGDRGSDTQYFGPGTRLTVL.

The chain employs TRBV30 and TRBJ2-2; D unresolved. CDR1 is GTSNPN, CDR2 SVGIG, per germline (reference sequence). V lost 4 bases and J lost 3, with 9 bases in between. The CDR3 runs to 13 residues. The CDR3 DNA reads TGTGCCTGGAAGGGCTACTACACCGGGGAGCTGTTTTTT. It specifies CAWKGYYTGELFF. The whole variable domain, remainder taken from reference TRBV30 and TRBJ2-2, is SQTIHQWPATLVQPVGSPLSLECTVEGTSNPNLYWYRQAAGRGLQLLFYSVGIGQISSEVPQNLSASRPQDRQFILSSKKLLLSDSGFYLCAWKGYYTGELFFGEGSRLTVL.

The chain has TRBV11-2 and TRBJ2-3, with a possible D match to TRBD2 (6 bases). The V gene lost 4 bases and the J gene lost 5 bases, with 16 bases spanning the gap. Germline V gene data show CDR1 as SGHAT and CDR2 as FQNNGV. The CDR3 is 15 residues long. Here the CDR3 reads CASSSLAGGRDTQYF. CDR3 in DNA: TGTGCCAGCAGCTCACTAGCTGGAGGTCGAGATACGCAGTATTTT.

CDR3 nucleotides: TGTGCCTGGAGTGTGTTCGGCAGGAATAATTCACCCCTCCACTTT. Its translation is CAWSVFGRNNSPLHF. The chain carries TRBV30 and TRBJ1-6; no clear D. The V gene's germline CDR1 is GTSNPN and CDR2 SVGIG (reference sequence). The CDR3 length is 15 residues. V lost 0 bases to trimming and J lost 5 bases, with 11 bases between them.

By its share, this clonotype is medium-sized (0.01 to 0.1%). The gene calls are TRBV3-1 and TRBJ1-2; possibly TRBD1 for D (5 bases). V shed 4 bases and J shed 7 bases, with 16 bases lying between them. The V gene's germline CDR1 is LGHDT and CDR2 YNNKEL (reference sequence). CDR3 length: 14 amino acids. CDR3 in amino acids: CASSPRGAISGYTF. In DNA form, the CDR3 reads TGTGCCAGCAGCCCGAGAGGGGCTATAAGTGGCTACACCTTC.